The 31 T cell receptor beta chains below come from one sample, sequenced in a study of blood T cell repertoires in COVID-19. The protocol was immunoSEQ multiplex PCR, while the TCRdb copy is restricted to in-frame clones and leaves out a portion. The sample has roughly 54,000 clones; roughly nine tenths are singletons. The material sequenced was peripheral blood. The source of these receptors is a woman aged 60-70 years with active or convalescent COVID-19.

The chain recombines TRBV9 with TRBJ1-2; 9 bases map to TRBD1. This CDR3 is 14 amino acids long. Germline trimming cut 2 bases from V and 6 bases from J; bases unmatched to any gene: 5. Germline V gene sequence: CDR1 SGDLS, CDR2 YYNGEE. CDR3 DNA sequence: TGTGCCAGCAGCGTGGCCGACAGGGGGAATGGCTACACCTTC. It is translated as CASSVADRGNGYTF.

This rearrangement joins TRBV13 to TRBJ2-5; 9 bases fit TRBD1. The J call is doubtful: the DNA matches TRBJ2-7 better. Per germline, CDR1 PRHDT and CDR2 FYEKMQ (reference sequence). CDR3 size: 17 residues. The DNA for the CDR3 is TGTGCCAGCAGCCTAAAGGGGGACAGGGCACCATTCTACGAGCAGTACTTC. It codes for CASSLKGDRAPFYEQYF.

The chain recombines TRBV7-3 with TRBJ1-1; D unresolved. This CDR3 has 14 amino acids. Trimming pared 0 bases from V and 4 bases from J, leaving 9 bases between. The germline V gene encodes CDR1 SGHTA and CDR2 FQGTGA. Written as DNA, the CDR3 is TGTGCCAGCAGCTTAACTGGGTCGGGCACTGAAGCTTTCTTT. Its protein product is CASSLTGSGTEAFF.

A few counts support this clone. The rearrangement uses TRBV5-1 and TRBJ1-5; a weak D match, TRBD1 (6 bases). CDR1 is SGHRS and CDR2 is YFSETQ in the germline V gene. This CDR3 has 14 amino acids. The V and J ends lost 4 bases and 3 bases respectively, with 11 bases between them. The CDR3 bases are TGCGCCAGCAGCCCCGGACAGAACAATCAGCCCCAGCATTTT. Amino acids: CASSPGQNNQPQHF.

The chain links TRBV29-1 to TRBJ2-3; 7 bases are a match to TRBD2. Germline CDR1 is SQVTM and CDR2 is ANQGSEA. V was pared by 3 bases and J by 4 bases, with 4 bases of the junction left unmatched. The CDR3 runs to 13 residues. The CDR3 reads CSVDAGVADTQYF. The CDR3 DNA sequence: TGCAGCGTTGACGCGGGAGTGGCAGATACGCAGTATTTT.

The rearrangement links TRBV28 to TRBJ2-7; the D is unclear. With 7 bases removed from V and 0 bases from J, the gap between germline ends came to 7 bases. This CDR3 is 12 amino acids long. CDR1 and CDR2 (germline): MDHEN, SYDVKM. The CDR3 DNA sequence: TGTGCCAGCAATACAGCCTCCTACGAGCAGTACTTC. As protein: CASNTASYEQYF. Drawing the rest from reference TRBV28 and TRBJ2-7, the complete variable domain is DVKVTQSSRYLVKRTGEKVFLECVQDMDHENMFWYRQDPGLGLRLIYFSYDVKMKEKGDIPEGYSVSREKKERFSLILESASTNQTSMYLCASNTASYEQYFGPGTRLTVT.

This rearrangement joins TRBV28 to TRBJ1-5; the D gene is possibly TRBD1 (6 bases). The germline V gene encodes CDR1 MDHEN and CDR2 SYDVKM. Trimming took off 4 bases at V and 0 bases at J, with 22 bases between the two ends. The CDR3 covers 19 residues. In DNA, the CDR3 is TGTGCCAGCAGTTCCCGGAAGAGGGGAAGGGGGTATAGCAATCAGCCCCAGCATTTT. This gives the protein CASSSRKRGRGYSNQPQHF.

This chain links TRBV7-3 with TRBJ1-3, with no clear D. V lost 2 bases to trimming and J lost 4 bases, with 6 bases between them. The CDR3 length is 13 residues. Germline V lookup: CDR1 SGHTA, CDR2 FQGTGA. The CDR3 DNA follows: TGTGCCAGCAGCTTATCGACAGGAAACACCATATATTTT. Amino acids: CASSLSTGNTIYF. Combining the CDR3 with reference TRBV7-3 and TRBJ1-3 gives the whole variable domain GAGVSQTPSNKVTEKGKYVELRCDPISGHTALYWYRQSLGQGPEFLIYFQGTGAADDSGLPNDRFFAVRPEGSVSTLKIQRTERGDSAVYLCASSLSTGNTIYFGEGSWLTVV.

In regard to this clone: The junction does not match germline at one end; this may be a read error. The chain has TRBV28 and TRBJ2-3; the match to TRBD2 covers 9 bases. The germline CDR1 and CDR2 sequences are MDHEN and SYDVKM. The CDR3 loop spans 17 amino acids. The CDR3 spells CASRLWGGGALADTQYF. CDR3 DNA sequence: TGTGCCAGCCGTTTATGGGGCGGGGGGGCCTTGGCAGATACGCAGTATTTT.

The CDR3 spells CASLPGAIGGNEQFF. Written as DNA, the CDR3 is TGTGCCAGCCTTCCCGGGGCGATTGGGGGGAATGAGCAGTTCTTC. The chain combines TRBV6-5 with TRBJ2-1; D might be TRBD2 (6 bases). The CDR3 totals 15 residues. Germline V gene data show CDR1 as MNHEY and CDR2 as SVGAGI. The V and J ends lost 8 bases and 7 bases respectively, with 21 bases between them.

V usage is TRBV6-5 and J usage is TRBJ1-2, with D tentatively TRBD1 (5 bases). The CDR3 loop spans 14 amino acids. V gave up 6 bases and J gave up 2 bases, with 13 bases separating them. Germline V lookup: CDR1 MNHEY, CDR2 SVGAGI. DNA of the CDR3: TGTGCCAGCAGACGCCCGGGGGTCAACTATGGCTACACCTTC. It is translated as CASRRPGVNYGYTF.

J is TRBJ1-2 and V is TRBV7-2, with TRBD1 as a possible D gene (6 bases). This CDR3 region has 14 residues. V was trimmed by 6 bases and J by 7 bases, leaving 18 bases between them. Germline V CDR1 and CDR2: SGHTA, FQGNSA. For the CDR3, the DNA is TGTGCCAGCAGATCCGGCTATACAGGGCGTGGCTACACCTTC. Translated, it gives CASRSGYTGRGYTF.

The chain links TRBV7-2 to TRBJ1-5; TRBD1 matches 7 bases. V lost 5 bases and J lost 4; bases outside the gene matches: 8. The germline CDR1 and CDR2 sequences are SGHTA and FQGNSA. The CDR3 length is 15 residues. DNA for the CDR3: TGTGCCAGCAGCCGTTCGACAGGGAATAATCAGCCCCAGCATTTT. It is translated as CASSRSTGNNQPQHF.

This clone occurred a few times. This chain uses TRBV6-5 with TRBJ1-5; D gene uncertain. The CDR3 extends over 13 amino acids. Germline V gene lookup returns CDR1 MNHEY and CDR2 SVGAGI. Trimming stripped 8 bases from V and 4 bases from J, with 12 bases between. As DNA, the CDR3 is TGTGCCAGCGCTGACGGGGTGAATCAGCCCCAGCATTTT. Its protein is CASADGVNQPQHF.

V usage is TRBV30 and J usage is TRBJ1-2, with unresolved D. This CDR3 is 20 amino acids long. Deletions cut 1 base from V and 0 bases from J, with 27 bases between. The germline gives CDR1 GTSNPN, CDR2 SVGIG (reference sequence). The CDR3 reads CAWSALRNSGTRQTNYGYTF. The CDR3, as DNA: TGTGCCTGGAGTGCACTCCGGAACTCCGGAACGCGGCAGACTAACTATGGCTACACCTTC.

The gene calls are TRBV7-2 and TRBJ2-7; 7 bases map to TRBD1. CDR1 and CDR2 from the germline V gene are SGHTA and FQGNSA. The CDR3 totals 12 residues. V was clipped by 5 bases and J by 12 bases; unmatched bases: 10. The chain's CDR3 is CASSPSQGVPYF. In nucleotides, the CDR3 is TGTGCCAGCAGCCCTAGCCAGGGGGTCCCGTACTTC.

This chain joins TRBV28 and TRBJ2-7; D is perhaps TRBD2 (6 bases). Trimming took 3 bases from V and 0 from J, leaving 15 bases between them. Germline assignment: CDR1 MDHEN and CDR2 SYDVKM. The CDR3 has 16 residues. The CDR3 region is CASSFVLAVRSYEQYF. CDR3 nucleotide sequence: TGTGCCAGCAGTTTCGTTTTAGCGGTCCGCTCCTACGAGCAGTACTTC.

The rearrangement uses TRBV12-5 and TRBJ1-1; D remains ambiguous. Germline values: CDR1 LGHNT, CDR2 FRNRAP. The CDR3 is 12 amino acids. V lost 6 bases and J lost 3, with 8 bases in between. CDR3 loop: CASGKEDTEAFF. CDR3 coding DNA: TGTGCTAGTGGAAAGGAGGACACTGAAGCTTTCTTT.

This clone occurred once. The chain recombines TRBV5-6 with TRBJ2-7; the D is unclear. The germline V gene has CDR1 SGHDT and CDR2 YYEEEE. V shed 2 bases and J shed 7 bases, with 16 bases lying between them. This CDR3 is 14 amino acids long. The CDR3 region is CASSLVARPREQYF. CDR3 DNA sequence: TGTGCCAGCAGCTTAGTGGCCAGGCCTCGGGAGCAGTACTTC.

The V gene is TRBV6-1, the J gene TRBJ1-5; D gene uncertain. The CDR3 covers 13 residues. Germline CDR1 and CDR2: MNHNS and SASEGT. V dropped 1 base and J dropped 7 bases, with 8 bases sitting between them. DNA for the CDR3: TGTGCCAGCAGTGAAGTCAGGAAACAGCCCCAGCATTTT. Translated, it gives CASSEVRKQPQHF.

The chain employs TRBV5-1 and TRBJ1-2; D gene uncertain. The CDR3 sequence is 12 residues long. V lost 5 bases, J lost 2 bases, and 7 bases lay in between. Germline V gene sequence: CDR1 SGHRS, CDR2 YFSETQ. DNA for the CDR3: TGCGCCAGCAGACCGGGAAACTATGGCTACACCTTC. It encodes CASRPGNYGYTF.

V gene TRBV19 combines with J gene TRBJ1-3; TRBD1 aligns across 8 bases. CDR3 length: 16 residues. Germline CDR1 is LNHDA and CDR2 is SQIVND (reference sequence). Losses at the gene ends were 7 bases for V and 0 bases for J; bases not matched to a gene: 8. CDR3 sequence reads: CASNSRGLTSGNTIYF. Here the CDR3 DNA reads TGTGCCAGTAACTCCAGGGGGCTTACCTCTGGAAACACCATATATTTT.

The chain is built from TRBV15 and TRBJ2-7; 8 bases agree with TRBD1. The V and J ends lost 3 bases and 9 bases, in that order; junction bases with no gene match: 4. Germline values: CDR1 LNHNV, CDR2 YYDKDF (reference sequence). This CDR3 is 12 amino acids long. The CDR3 protein is CATSSPGTGQYF. CDR3 sequence (DNA): TGTGCCACCAGCAGTCCCGGGACAGGGCAGTACTTC.

This chain joins TRBV28 and TRBJ1-2; 7 bases align to TRBD1. The CDR3 contains 14 residues. The V gene end was trimmed by 3 bases and the J gene end by 5 bases; junction bases not matched to a gene: 6. Germline V CDR1 and CDR2: MDHEN, SYDVKM. DNA of the CDR3: TGTGCCAGCAGTTTGTCCGGGACAGCTTATGGCTACACCTTC. Translated, it gives CASSLSGTAYGYTF.

The genes are TRBV28 and TRBJ1-2, with 7 bases identical to TRBD1. Germline-derived CDR1 and CDR2 are MDHEN and SYDVKM. V shed 6 bases and J 4 bases; nucleotides not matched to a gene: 2. The CDR3 covers 12 residues. The CDR3 sequence: CASRGQSYGYTF. In DNA form, the CDR3 reads TGTGCCAGCAGGGGACAGAGCTATGGCTACACCTTC.

The chain joins TRBV5-1 to TRBJ2-2; 7 bases line up with TRBD1. This CDR3 contains 14 residues. CDR1 is SGHRS, CDR2 YFSETQ, per germline. V trimming: 9 bases; J trimming: 3 bases; junction bases outside the gene matches: 8. The chain's CDR3 is CATKRQGDTGELFF. In DNA form, the CDR3 reads TGCGCCACCAAGAGACAGGGCGACACCGGGGAGCTGTTTTTT.

This clone was detected only once. The J gene is TRBJ1-5, the V gene TRBV25-1, with 10 bases aligning to TRBD1. Germline CDR1 MGHDK, CDR2 SYGVNS. The CDR3 spans 13 residues. V trimming: 9 bases; J trimming: 4 bases; junction bases outside the gene matches: 3. In DNA, the CDR3 is TGTGCCAGTTTGGACAGGGGGAATCAGCCCCAGCATTTT. Residues: CASLDRGNQPQHF.

The gene calls are TRBV18 and TRBJ1-6, with no clear D. Trimming stripped 5 bases from V and 10 bases from J, with 15 bases between. Looked up from germline, CDR1 is KGHSH and CDR2 is LQKENI. There are 14 residues in the CDR3. In DNA, the CDR3 is TGTGCCAGCTCAACCATGCCAGGCCCCTCACCCCTCCACTTT. Translated, it gives CASSTMPGPSPLHF.

The J gene is TRBJ1-1, the V gene TRBV19; D gene uncertain. Germline CDR1 is LNHDA and CDR2 is SQIVND (reference sequence). The germline V and J ends were trimmed by 0 bases and 1 base, with 9 bases remaining between them. CDR3 length: 15 residues. The CDR3 reads CASSIDRRANTEAFF. The CDR3 DNA sequence: TGTGCCAGTAGTATAGATCGGCGGGCGAACACTGAAGCTTTCTTT.

The chain employs TRBV5-1 and TRBJ1-5, with a tentative D call TRBD1 (6 bases). CDR1 is SGHRS, CDR2 YFSETQ, per germline. V lost 0 bases, J lost 7 bases, and 14 bases lay in between. The CDR3 covers 15 residues. The CDR3 region has the DNA TGCGCCAGCAGCTTGGACGGACAGTTGTTACAGCCCCAGCATTTT. Translating it yields CASSLDGQLLQPQHF.

The genes are TRBV11-2 and TRBJ2-7, with TRBD1 matching 12 bases. Trimming removed 4 bases from V and 7 bases from J; junction bases left unmatched: 5. The CDR3 runs to 14 residues. The germline gives CDR1 SGHAT, CDR2 FQNNGV. This chain's CDR3 is CASSWGQGAGEQYF. The CDR3 DNA reads TGTGCCAGCAGCTGGGGACAGGGGGCAGGGGAGCAGTACTTC.